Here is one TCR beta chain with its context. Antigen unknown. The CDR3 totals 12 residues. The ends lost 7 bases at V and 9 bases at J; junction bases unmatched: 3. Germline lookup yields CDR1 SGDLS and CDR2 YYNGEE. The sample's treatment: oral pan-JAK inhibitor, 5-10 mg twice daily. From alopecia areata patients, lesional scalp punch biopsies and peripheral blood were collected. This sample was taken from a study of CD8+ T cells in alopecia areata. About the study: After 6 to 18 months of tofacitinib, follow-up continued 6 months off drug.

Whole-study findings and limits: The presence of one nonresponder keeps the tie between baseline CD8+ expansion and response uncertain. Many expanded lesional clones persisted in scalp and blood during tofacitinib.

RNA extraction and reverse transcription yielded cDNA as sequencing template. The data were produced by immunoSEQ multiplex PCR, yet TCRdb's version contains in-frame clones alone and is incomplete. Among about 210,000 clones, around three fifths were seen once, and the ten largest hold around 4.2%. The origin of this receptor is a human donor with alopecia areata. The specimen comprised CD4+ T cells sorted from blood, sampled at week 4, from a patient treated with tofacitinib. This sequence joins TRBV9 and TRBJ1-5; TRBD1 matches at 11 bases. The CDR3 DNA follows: TGTGCCAGCGGACAGGGGGCAAGGCCCCAGCATTTT. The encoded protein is CASGQGARPQHF.